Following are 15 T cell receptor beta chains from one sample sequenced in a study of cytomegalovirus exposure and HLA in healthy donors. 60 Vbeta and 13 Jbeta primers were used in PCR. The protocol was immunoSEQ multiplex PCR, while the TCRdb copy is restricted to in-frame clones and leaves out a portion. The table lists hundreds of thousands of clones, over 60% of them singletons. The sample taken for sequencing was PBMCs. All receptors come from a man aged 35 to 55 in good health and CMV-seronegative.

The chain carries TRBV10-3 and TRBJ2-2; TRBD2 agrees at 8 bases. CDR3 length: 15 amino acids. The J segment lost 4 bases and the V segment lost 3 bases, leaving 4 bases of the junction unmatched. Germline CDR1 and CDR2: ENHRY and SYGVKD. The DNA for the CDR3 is TGTGCCATCAGTGACAAGCGGGAGAGCACCGGGGAGCTGTTTTTT. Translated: CAISDKRESTGELFF.

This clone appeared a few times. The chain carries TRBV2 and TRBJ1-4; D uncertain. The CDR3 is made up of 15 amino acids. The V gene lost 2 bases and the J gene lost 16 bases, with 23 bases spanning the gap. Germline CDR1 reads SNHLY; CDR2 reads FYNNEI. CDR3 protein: CASSETTSGVRKAFF. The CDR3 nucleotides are TGTGCCAGCAGTGAAACGACCTCCGGCGTCAGGAAGGCGTTTTTT.

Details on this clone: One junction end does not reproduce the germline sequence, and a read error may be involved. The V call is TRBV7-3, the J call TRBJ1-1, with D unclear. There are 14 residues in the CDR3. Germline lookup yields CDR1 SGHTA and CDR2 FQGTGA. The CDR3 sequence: CSSSLRGQNTEAFF. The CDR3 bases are TGTTCCAGCAGCTTAAGAGGGCAGAACACTGAAGCTTTCTTT.

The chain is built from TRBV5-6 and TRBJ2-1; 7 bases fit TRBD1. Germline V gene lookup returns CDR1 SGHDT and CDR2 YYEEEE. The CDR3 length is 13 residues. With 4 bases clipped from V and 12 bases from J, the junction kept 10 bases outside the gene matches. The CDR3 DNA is TGTGCCAGCAGCATCTGGACAGGCCAAGGGCAGTTCTTC. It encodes CASSIWTGQGQFF.

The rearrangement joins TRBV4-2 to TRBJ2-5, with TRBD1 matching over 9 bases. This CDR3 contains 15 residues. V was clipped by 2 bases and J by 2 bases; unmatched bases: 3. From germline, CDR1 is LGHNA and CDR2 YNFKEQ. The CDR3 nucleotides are TGTGCCAGCAGCCAACCTGGGACAGGGCAAGAGACCCAGTACTTC. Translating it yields CASSQPGTGQETQYF.

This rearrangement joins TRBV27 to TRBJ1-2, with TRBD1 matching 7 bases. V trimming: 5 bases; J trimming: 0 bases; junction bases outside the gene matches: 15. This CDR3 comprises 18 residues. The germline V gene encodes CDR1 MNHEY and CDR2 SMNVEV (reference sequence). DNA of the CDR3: TGTGCCAGCAGTCCGATCGACAGGGCTCACTTAGCTAACTATGGCTACACCTTC. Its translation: CASSPIDRAHLANYGYTF.

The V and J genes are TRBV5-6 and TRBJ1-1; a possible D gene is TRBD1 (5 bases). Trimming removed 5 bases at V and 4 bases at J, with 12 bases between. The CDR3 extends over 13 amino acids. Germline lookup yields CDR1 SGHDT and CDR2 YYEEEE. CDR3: CASSRGGITEAFF. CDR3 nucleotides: TGTGCCAGCAGTAGGGGTGGCATCACTGAAGCTTTCTTT.

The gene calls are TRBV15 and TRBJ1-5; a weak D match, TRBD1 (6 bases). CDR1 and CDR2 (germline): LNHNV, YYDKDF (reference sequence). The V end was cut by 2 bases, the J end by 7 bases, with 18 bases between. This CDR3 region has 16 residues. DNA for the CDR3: TGTGCCACCAGCAGACCTGGGGGCGGGTTCGGGCAGCCCCAGCATTTT. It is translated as CATSRPGGGFGQPQHF.

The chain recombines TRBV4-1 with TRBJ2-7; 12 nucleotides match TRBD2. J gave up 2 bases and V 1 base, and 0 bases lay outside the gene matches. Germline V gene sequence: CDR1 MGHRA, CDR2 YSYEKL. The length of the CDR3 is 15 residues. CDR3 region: CASSQGTSGTYEQYF. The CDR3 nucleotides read TGCGCCAGCAGCCAAGGGACTAGCGGGACCTACGAGCAGTACTTC.

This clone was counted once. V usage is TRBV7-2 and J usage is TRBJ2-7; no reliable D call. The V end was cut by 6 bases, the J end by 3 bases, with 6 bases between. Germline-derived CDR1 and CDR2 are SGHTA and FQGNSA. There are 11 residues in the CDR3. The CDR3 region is CASRNSYEQYF. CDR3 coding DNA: TGTGCCAGCAGAAATAGCTACGAGCAGTACTTC. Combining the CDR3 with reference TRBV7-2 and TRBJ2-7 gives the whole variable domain GAGVSQSPSNKVTEKGKDVELRCDPISGHTALYWYRQSLGQGLEFLIYFQGNSAPDKSGLPSDRFSAERTGGSVSTLTIQRTQQEDSAVYLCASRNSYEQYFGPGTRLTVT.

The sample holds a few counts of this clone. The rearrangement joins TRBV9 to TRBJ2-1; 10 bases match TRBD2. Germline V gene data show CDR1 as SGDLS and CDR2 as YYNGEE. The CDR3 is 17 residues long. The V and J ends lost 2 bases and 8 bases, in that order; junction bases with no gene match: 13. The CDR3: CASSVTIGSGRADEQFF. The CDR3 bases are TGTGCCAGCAGCGTTACCATTGGGAGCGGGAGGGCCGATGAGCAGTTCTTC. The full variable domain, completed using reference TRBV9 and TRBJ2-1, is DSGVTQTPKHLITATGQRVTLRCSPRSGDLSVYWYQQSLDQGLQFLIQYYNGEERAKGNILERFSAQQFPDLHSELNLSSLELGDSALYFCASSVTIGSGRADEQFFGPGTRLTVL.

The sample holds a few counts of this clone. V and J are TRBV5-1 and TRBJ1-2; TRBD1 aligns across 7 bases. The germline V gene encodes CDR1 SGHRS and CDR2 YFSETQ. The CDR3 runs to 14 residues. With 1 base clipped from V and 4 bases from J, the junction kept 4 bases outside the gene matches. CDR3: CASSLRGPSYGYTF. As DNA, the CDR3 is TGCGCCAGCAGCTTGAGGGGGCCAAGCTATGGCTACACCTTC.

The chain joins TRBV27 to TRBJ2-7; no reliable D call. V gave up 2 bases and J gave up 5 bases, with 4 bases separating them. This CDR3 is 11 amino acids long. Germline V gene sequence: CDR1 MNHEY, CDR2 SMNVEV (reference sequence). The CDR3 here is CASSLGHEQYF. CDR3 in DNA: TGTGCCAGCAGTTTAGGCCACGAGCAGTACTTC.

CDR3 in DNA: TGTGCCAGCAGCTCCGGGGGTGGGAGCTACGAGCAGTACTTC. This sequence encodes CASSSGGGSYEQYF. The V gene is TRBV7-7, the J gene TRBJ2-7; possibly TRBD2 for D (6 bases). The CDR3 is 14 amino acids. CDR1 SSHAT and CDR2 FNYEAQ come from the germline V gene (reference sequence). V lost 4 bases and J lost 3, with 13 bases in between.

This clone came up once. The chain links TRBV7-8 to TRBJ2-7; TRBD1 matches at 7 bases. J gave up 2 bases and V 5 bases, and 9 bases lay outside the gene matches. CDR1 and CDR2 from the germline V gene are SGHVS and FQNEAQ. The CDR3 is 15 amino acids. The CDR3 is CASSMNRDRPYEQYF. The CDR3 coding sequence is TGTGCCAGCAGCATGAACCGGGACAGACCCTACGAGCAGTACTTC. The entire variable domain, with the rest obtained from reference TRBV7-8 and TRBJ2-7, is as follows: GAGVSQSPRYKVAKRGQDVALRCDPISGHVSLFWYQQALGQGPEFLTYFQNEAQLDKSGLPSDRFFAERPEGSVSTLKIQRTQQEDSAVYLCASSMNRDRPYEQYFGPGTRLTVT.